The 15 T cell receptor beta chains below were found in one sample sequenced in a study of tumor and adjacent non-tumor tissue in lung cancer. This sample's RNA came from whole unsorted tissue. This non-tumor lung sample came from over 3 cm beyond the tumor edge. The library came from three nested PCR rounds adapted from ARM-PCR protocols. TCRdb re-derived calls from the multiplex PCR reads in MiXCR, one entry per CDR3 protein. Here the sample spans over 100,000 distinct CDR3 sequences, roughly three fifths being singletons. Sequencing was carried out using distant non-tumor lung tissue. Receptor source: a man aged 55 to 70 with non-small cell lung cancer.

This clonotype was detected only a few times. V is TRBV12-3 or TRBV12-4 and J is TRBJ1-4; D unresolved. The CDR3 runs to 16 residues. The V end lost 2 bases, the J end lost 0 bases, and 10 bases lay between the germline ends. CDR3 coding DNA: TGTGCCAGCAGTTTACGCGGGGAGGCAACTAATGAAAAACTGTTTTTT. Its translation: CASSLRGEATNEKLFF.

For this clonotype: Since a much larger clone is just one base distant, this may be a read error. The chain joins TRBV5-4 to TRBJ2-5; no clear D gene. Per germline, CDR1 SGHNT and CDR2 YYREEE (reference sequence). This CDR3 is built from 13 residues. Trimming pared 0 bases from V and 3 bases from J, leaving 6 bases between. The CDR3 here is CASSLDMEETQYF. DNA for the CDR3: TGTGCCAGCAGCTTGGACATGGAAGAGACCCAGTACTTC.

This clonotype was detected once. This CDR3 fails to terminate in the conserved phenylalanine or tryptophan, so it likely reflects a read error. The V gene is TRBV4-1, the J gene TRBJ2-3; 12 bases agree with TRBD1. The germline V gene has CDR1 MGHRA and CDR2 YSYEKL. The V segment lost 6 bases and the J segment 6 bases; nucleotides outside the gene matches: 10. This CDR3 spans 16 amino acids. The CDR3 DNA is TGCGCCAGCAGTAGAGACCGGGACAGGGGGCTTGATACGCAGTATCTT. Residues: CASSRDRDRGLDTQYL.

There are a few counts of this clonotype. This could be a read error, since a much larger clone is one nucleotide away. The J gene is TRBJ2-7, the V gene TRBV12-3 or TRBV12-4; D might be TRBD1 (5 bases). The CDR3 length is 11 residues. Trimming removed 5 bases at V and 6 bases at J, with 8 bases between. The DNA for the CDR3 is TGTGCCAGCAGTACAAGGGGCGAGCAGTACTTC. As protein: CASSTRGEQYF.

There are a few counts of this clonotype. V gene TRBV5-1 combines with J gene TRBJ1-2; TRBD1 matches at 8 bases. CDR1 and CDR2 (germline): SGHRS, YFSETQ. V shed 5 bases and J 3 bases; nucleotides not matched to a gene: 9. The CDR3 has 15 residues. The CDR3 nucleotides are TGCGCCAGCAGTTCTGGGACAGGTGTTTACTATGGCTACACCTTC. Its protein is CASSSGTGVYYGYTF.

CDR3 coding DNA: TGTGCCACCAGCAGAGGGGTGAAGACTAGCGGGAGAAAGACCCAGTACTTC. Translating gives CATSRGVKTSGRKTQYF. The V call is TRBV15, the J call TRBJ2-5; 12 bases are shared with TRBD2. The CDR3 spans 17 residues. The V segment lost 1 base and the J segment 6 bases; nucleotides outside the gene matches: 9. The germline gives CDR1 LNHNV, CDR2 YYDKDF (reference sequence).

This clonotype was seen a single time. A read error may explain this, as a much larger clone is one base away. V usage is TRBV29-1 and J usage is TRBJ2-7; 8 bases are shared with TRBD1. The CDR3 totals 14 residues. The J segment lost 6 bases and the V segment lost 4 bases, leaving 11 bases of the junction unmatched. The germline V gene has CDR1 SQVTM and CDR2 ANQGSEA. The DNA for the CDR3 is TGCAGCGTTGGTCCGGGACAGGTGGTGAGCGAGCAGTACTTC. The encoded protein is CSVGPGQVVSEQYF.

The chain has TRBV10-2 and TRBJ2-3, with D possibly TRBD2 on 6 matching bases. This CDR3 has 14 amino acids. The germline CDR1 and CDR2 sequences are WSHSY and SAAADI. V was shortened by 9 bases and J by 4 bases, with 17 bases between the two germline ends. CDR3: CASRLVGTADTQYF. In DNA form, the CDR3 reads TGCGCCAGTCGACTAGTGGGGACCGCAGATACGCAGTATTTT.

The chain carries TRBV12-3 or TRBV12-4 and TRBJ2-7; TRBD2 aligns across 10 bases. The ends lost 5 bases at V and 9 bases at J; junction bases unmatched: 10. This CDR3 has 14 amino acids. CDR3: CASSPGTSVRVQYF. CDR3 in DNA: TGTGCCAGCAGTCCCGGGACTAGCGTCCGCGTGCAGTACTTC.

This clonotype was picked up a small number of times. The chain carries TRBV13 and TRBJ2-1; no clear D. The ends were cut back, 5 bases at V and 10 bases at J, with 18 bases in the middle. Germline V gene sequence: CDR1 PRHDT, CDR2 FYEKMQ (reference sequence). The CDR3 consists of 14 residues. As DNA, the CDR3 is TGTGCCAGCAGCCGTCCTCTACGCCCTAGGGAGCAGTTCTTC. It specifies CASSRPLRPREQFF.

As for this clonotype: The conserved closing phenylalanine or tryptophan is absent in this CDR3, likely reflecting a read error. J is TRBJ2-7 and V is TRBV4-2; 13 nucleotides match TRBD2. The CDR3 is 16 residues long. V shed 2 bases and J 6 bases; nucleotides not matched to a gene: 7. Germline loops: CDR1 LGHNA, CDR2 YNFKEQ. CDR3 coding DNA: TGTGCCAGCAGCCAATATCGGACTAGCGGGAGATGCGAGCAGTACATC. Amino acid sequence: CASSQYRTSGRCEQYI.

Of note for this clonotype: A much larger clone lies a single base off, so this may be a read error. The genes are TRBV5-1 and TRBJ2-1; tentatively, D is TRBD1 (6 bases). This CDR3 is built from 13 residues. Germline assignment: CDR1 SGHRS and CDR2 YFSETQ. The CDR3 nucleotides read TGCGACAGCAGCTTGGGCAACAGGGACGAGCAGTTCTTC. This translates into CDSSLGNRDEQFF.

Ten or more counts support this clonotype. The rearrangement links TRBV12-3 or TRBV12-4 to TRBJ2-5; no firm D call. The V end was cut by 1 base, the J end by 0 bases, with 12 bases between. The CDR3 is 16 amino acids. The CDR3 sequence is CASSLGSAQYQETQYF. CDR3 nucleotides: TGTGCCAGCAGTTTAGGGAGCGCTCAGTACCAAGAGACCCAGTACTTC.

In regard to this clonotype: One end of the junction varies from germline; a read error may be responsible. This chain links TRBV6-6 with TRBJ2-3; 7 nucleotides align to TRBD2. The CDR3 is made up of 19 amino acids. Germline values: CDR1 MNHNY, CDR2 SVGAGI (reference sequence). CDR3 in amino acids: CASSYAATSALRVTDTQYF. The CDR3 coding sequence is TGTGCCAGCAGTTACGCTGCAACTAGCGCACTAAGGGTGACAGATACACAGTATTTT.

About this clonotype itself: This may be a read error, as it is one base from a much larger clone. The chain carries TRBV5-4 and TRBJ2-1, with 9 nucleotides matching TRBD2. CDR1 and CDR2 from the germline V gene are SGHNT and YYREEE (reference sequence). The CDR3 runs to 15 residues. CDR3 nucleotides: TGTACCAGCAGCTTGGCGCGGGGGGGGAACAATGAGCAGTTCTTC. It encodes CTSSLARGGNNEQFF.